These T cell receptor beta chains were read from a single sample in a study of blood T cell repertoires in COVID-19. Data came from immunoSEQ multiplex PCR; TCRdb stores just in-frame clones and leaves some out. The sample carries around 220,000 clones, approximately 80% recorded once. Sequencing was performed on peripheral blood. Receptors originate from a woman aged 80 or over with COVID-19, enrolled during active disease. Each CDR3 is given with its conserved first and last residue. The D gene is left open where the match is weak. Clone sizes are given selectively: once, few, many, or a class where the clone is expanded.

.	TRBV3-1/TRBV3-2	TRBJ1-1	.	TGTGCCAGCAGCCGGGGGCTCTCCGGCATCCTGAACACTGAAGCTTTCTTT	CASSRGLSGILNTEAFF
.	TRBV27	TRBJ1-1	.	TGTGCCAGCAGTCCTCCGGGGGGGAACACTGAAGCTTTCTTT	CASSPPGGNTEAFF
.	TRBV5-8	TRBJ2-7	.	TGTGCCAGCAGCCGAGGACAAACAGCCTACGAGCAGTACTTC	CASSRGQTAYEQYF
.	TRBV5-1	TRBJ1-1	.	TGCGCCAGCAGCCCTGACAGAACCAACACTGAAGCTTTCTTT	CASSPDRTNTEAFF
.	TRBV5-4	TRBJ2-5	TRBD2	TGTGCCAGCAGCTTACCTTCTAGCGGGGGAACAGAGACCCAGTACTTC	CASSLPSSGGTETQYF
once	TRBV4-1	TRBJ1-4	.	TGCGCCAGCAGCCGAACGGGAGGCAGGGGCGGAAAACTGTTTTTT	CASSRTGGRGGKLFF
.	TRBV19	TRBJ1-5	.	TGTGCCAGTAGTGAGATGGATCAGCCCCAGCATTTT	CASSEMDQPQHF
.	TRBV2	TRBJ1-2	.	TGTGCCAGCAGAAACTCGGACACCATCTATGGCTACACCTTC	CASRNSDTIYGYTF
.	TRBV28	TRBJ2-1	TRBD2	TGTGCCAGCAGCCGAAGCGGGAGTCACGACAATGAGCAGTTCTTC	CASSRSGSHDNEQFF
few	TRBV2	TRBJ2-5	TRBD2	TGTGCCAGCAGTCCACTAGCGGGAGTTGAGACCCAGTACTTC	CASSPLAGVETQYF
.	TRBV6-7	TRBJ1-6	.	TGTGCCAGCACTCATGGACCCCTAGGGGATTCACCCCTCCACTTT	CASTHGPLGDSPLHF